This T cell receptor (beta chain) was captured by sequencing in a study of blood T cell repertoires in COVID-19. Study overall: The samples span acute and convalescent COVID-19 from the United States, Italy and Spain.

In the study's own analysis: Cell counts per sample came from amplifying reference gene primers. Measured with immunoSEQ multiplex PCR; TCRdb has only the in-frame clones, and not every one. That table furnishes V, J and clone size, whereas the DNA furnished D and trimming. The repertoire holds 200,000 to 250,000 clones, roughly 80% seen once, with over 5.5% in the top ten. Per the germline V gene, CDR1 is MDHEN and CDR2 is SYDVKM. V shed 3 bases and J 5 bases; nucleotides not matched to a gene: 8. The CDR3 covers 15 residues. This TCR was sampled from a woman in her sixties with active or convalescent COVID-19. The gene calls are TRBV28 and TRBJ2-7; TRBD2 matches 9 bases. The sequenced sample consisted of peripheral blood. The CDR3 here is CASSFRAGGGDEQYV. DNA for the CDR3: TGTGCCAGCAGTTTTCGGGCGGGGGGGGGCGACGAGCAGTACGTC.